Listed below are T cell receptor beta chains from one sample, sequenced in a study of cytomegalovirus exposure and HLA in healthy donors. The method was immunoSEQ multiplex PCR; TCRdb's version includes in-frame clones alone and lacks a portion of them. The data show 190,000 or so clones, 65% to 85% seen once. The sequencing sample was made of PBMCs. Receptors originate from a woman younger than 30 in good health and CMV-seropositive. CDR3s include the opening cysteine and the closing phenylalanine or tryptophan. Fields, in order: J gene, D gene, V gene, clone size, CDR3 protein, CDR3 DNA. The D gene is left open where the match is weak. Rows give clone size only sometimes, using once, few, many, or a class for an expanded clone.

TRBJ2-5,.,TRBV9,.,CASSVGSGQETQYF,TGTGCCAGCAGCGTAGGATCGGGGCAAGAGACCCAGTACTTC
TRBJ2-7,.,TRBV5-5,.,CASSFGWAGTNYAEYF,TGTGCCAGCAGCTTTGGTTGGGCGGGCACGAACTATGCGGAGTACTTC
TRBJ2-5,TRBD1,TRBV6-6,.,CASRAEGAAGETQYF,TGTGCCAGCAGAGCCGAGGGGGCAGCCGGGGAGACCCAGTACTTC
TRBJ1-1,.,TRBV11-1,.,CASSSEDTRGGFF,TGTGCCAGCAGCTCAGAGGACACTCGAGGGGGTTTCTTT
TRBJ1-1,.,TRBV6-1,few,CASSREGVRTEAFF,TGTGCCAGCTCTAGGGAGGGGGTGAGGACTGAAGCTTTCTTT
TRBJ1-3,TRBD1,TRBV19,.,CASSKSGQGGTGNTIYF,TGTGCCAGTAGTAAATCCGGACAGGGAGGAACTGGAAACACCATATATTTT
TRBJ1-2,.,TRBV4-1,.,CASSLPGGGALGYTF,TGCGCCAGCAGCCTTCCGGGCGGGGGGGCACTTGGCTACACCTTC
TRBJ2-6,.,TRBV9,.,CASSGDLNVLTF,TGTGCCAGCAGCGGGGACTTGAACGTCCTGACTTTC
TRBJ2-1,.,TRBV4-1,.,CASSEKLAVEQFF,TGCGCCAGCAGCGAAAAATTAGCGGTCGAGCAGTTCTTC
TRBJ2-6,.,TRBV15,.,CATRFGETGANVLTF,TGTGCCACCAGGTTCGGAGAGACTGGGGCCAACGTCCTGACTTTC
TRBJ1-2,TRBD1,TRBV5-4,.,CASSQRQGPLPGYTF,TGTGCCAGCAGCCAGAGACAGGGCCCTTTGCCAGGCTACACCTTC
TRBJ2-5,.,TRBV7-9,.,CASSLVHHQETQYF,TGTGCCAGCAGCTTAGTACACCACCAAGAGACCCAGTACTTC
TRBJ2-7,.,TRBV19,.,CASSIDRAEQYF,TGTGCCAGTAGTATAGACAGGGCCGAGCAGTACTTC
TRBJ1-6,.,TRBV21-1,.,CASNLTMGQEFSPLHF,TGTGCCAGCAACCTCACAATGGGACAGGAATTTTCACCCCTCCACTTT
TRBJ2-5,TRBD2,TRBV5-1,.,CASSLELAEETQYF,TGCGCCAGCAGCTTAGAACTAGCGGAAGAGACCCAGTACTTC
TRBJ1-1,.,TRBV18,.,CASSPPSQGGTEAFF,TGTGCCAGCTCACCACCATCGCAGGGAGGGACTGAAGCTTTCTTT
TRBJ2-2,TRBD1,TRBV11-2,.,CASSSSGTGVAGELFF,TGTGCCAGCAGCTCCTCCGGGACAGGGGTGGCCGGGGAGCTGTTTTTT
TRBJ2-3,TRBD1,TRBV5-1,.,CASSYSPGQGTDTQYF,TGCGCCAGCAGCTACTCGCCGGGACAGGGAACAGATACGCAGTATTTT
TRBJ2-1,.,TRBV6-1,few,CASSEQGPAYNEQFF,TGTGCCAGCAGTGAACAGGGGCCGGCCTACAATGAGCAGTTCTTC
TRBJ1-2,.,TRBV29-1,.,CSVGGGGLYGYTF,TGCAGCGTAGGGGGTGGAGGCCTCTATGGCTACACCTTC
TRBJ2-5,.,TRBV12-5,.,CASGLDTQETQYF,TGTGCTAGTGGTTTAGACACACAAGAGACCCAGTACTTC
TRBJ1-5,.,TRBV9,.,CASSPSGQGNQPQHF,TGTGCCAGCAGCCCATCGGGACAAGGCAATCAGCCCCAGCATTTT
TRBJ2-7,TRBD2,TRBV6-1,few,CASSGTSGGIYEQYF,TGTGCCAGCAGTGGGACTAGCGGGGGGATATACGAGCAGTACTTC
TRBJ1-1,TRBD1,TRBV11-2,.,CASSSGTGYKTEAFF,TGTGCCAGCAGCTCTGGGACAGGGTATAAGACTGAAGCTTTCTTT
TRBJ1-3,.,TRBV5-1,.,CASSFNRTSGNTIYF,TGCGCCAGCAGCTTTAACAGGACCTCTGGAAACACCATATATTTT
TRBJ2-7,TRBD2,TRBV10-1,.,CASSETSGTKQYF,TGCGCCAGCAGTGAGACTTCCGGGACTAAACAGTACTTC
TRBJ2-1,.,TRBV4-1,.,CASISPNNNEQFF,TGCGCCAGCATCTCTCCCAACAACAATGAGCAGTTCTTC
TRBJ2-7,TRBD1,TRBV28,.,CASSSPGQGPLLYEQYF,TGTGCCAGCAGTTCTCCGGGACAGGGACCCTTACTCTACGAGCAGTACTTC
TRBJ1-5,TRBD1,TRBV7-8,.,CASSFRDRVNQPQHF,TGTGCCAGCAGCTTTCGGGACAGGGTCAATCAGCCCCAGCATTTT
TRBJ1-1,TRBD1,TRBV2,.,CASSDGQGSPEAFF,TGTGCCAGCAGTGACGGACAGGGTAGCCCTGAAGCTTTCTTT
TRBJ1-1,.,TRBV18,.,CASSPPTGFNTEAFF,TGTGCCAGCTCACCACCGACAGGATTTAACACTGAAGCTTTCTTT
TRBJ1-2,.,TRBV18,.,CASSRGVEGYTF,TGTGCCAGCTCACGCGGGGTCGAAGGCTACACCTTC
TRBJ2-1,TRBD1,TRBV19,once,CASSPQGTGVYNEQFF,TGTGCCAGTAGCCCCCAGGGAACAGGGGTCTACAATGAGCAGTTCTTC
TRBJ2-5,.,TRBV6-1,.,CASRRDQGTQYF,TGTGCCAGCAGGCGGGACCAAGGGACCCAGTACTTC
TRBJ2-3,.,TRBV9,.,CASSVMQNTDTQYF,TGTGCCAGCAGCGTGATGCAGAACACAGATACGCAGTATTTT
TRBJ1-5,.,TRBV6-1,few,CASSDSGSNQPQHF,TGTGCCAGCAGTGATAGCGGTAGCAATCAGCCCCAGCATTTT
TRBJ2-7,TRBD2,TRBV6-1,.,CASSEARAGGRNEQYF,TGTGCCAGCAGTGAAGCGCGAGCGGGGGGGAGAAACGAGCAGTACTTC
TRBJ2-7,TRBD1,TRBV5-5,.,CASSPGQGPGWEQYF,TGTGCCAGCAGCCCGGGACAGGGTCCGGGTTGGGAGCAGTACTTC
TRBJ2-2,.,TRBV6-5,.,CASQGTVRNTGELFF,TGTGCCAGCCAGGGCACAGTAAGGAACACCGGGGAGCTGTTTTTT
TRBJ2-1,TRBD2,TRBV29-1,.,CSIEGKAGGSYNEQFF,TGCAGCATTGAGGGTAAAGCGGGGGGGAGTTACAATGAGCAGTTCTTC
TRBJ2-3,TRBD2,TRBV6-1,.,CASNQQAGVTDTQYF,TGTGCCAGCAACCAGCAAGCGGGGGTCACAGATACGCAGTATTTT
TRBJ1-2,TRBD1,TRBV29-1,few,CSVEATGGDYGYTF,TGCAGCGTTGAAGCTACAGGGGGCGACTATGGCTACACCTTC
TRBJ2-7,.,TRBV2,.,CASSGQGNFVEQYF,TGTGCCAGCAGTGGCCAGGGTAACTTTGTCGAGCAGTACTTC
TRBJ1-2,.,TRBV4-1,.,CASSQEAGLGGYTF,TGCGCCAGCAGCCAAGAGGCAGGACTCGGTGGCTACACCTTC
TRBJ1-2,TRBD1,TRBV4-3,few,CASSQGTGGAVYGYTF,TGCGCCAGCAGCCAAGGGACAGGGGGCGCCGTCTATGGCTACACCTTC
TRBJ1-2,.,TRBV7-2,.,CASSPSTGYTF,TGTGCCAGCAGCCCGTCGACAGGCTACACCTTC
TRBJ2-7,.,TRBV5-1,.,CASSLRTGTYEQYF,TGCGCCAGCAGCTTGAGGACCGGGACTTACGAGCAGTACTTC
TRBJ1-4,.,TRBV28,.,CASSNAGREKLFF,TGTGCCAGCAGCAACGCGGGGAGGGAAAAACTGTTTTTT
TRBJ2-3,TRBD1,TRBV4-2,.,CASSQGRQGSTDTQYF,TGTGCCAGCAGCCAAGGGAGACAGGGTAGCACAGATACGCAGTATTTT
TRBJ2-1,.,TRBV4-1,.,CASSQVSGVTYNEQFF,TGCGCCAGCAGCCAAGTGTCGGGGGTGACCTACAATGAGCAGTTCTTC
TRBJ1-1,TRBD1,TRBV10-3,.,CAINRGLNTEAFF,TGTGCCATTAACAGGGGATTGAACACTGAAGCTTTCTTT
TRBJ2-4,TRBD1,TRBV10-3,few,CAISERVGTGNLVAAKNIQYF,TGTGCCATCAGTGAGCGGGTTGGGACAGGGAATTTGGTGGCAGCCAAAAACATTCAGTACTTC
TRBJ2-6,.,TRBV9,.,CASSGAGNSGANVLTF,TGTGCCAGCTCTGGGGCGGGGAACTCTGGGGCCAACGTCCTGACTTTC
TRBJ2-1,.,TRBV4-3,.,CASSQESGVYNEQFF,TGCGCCAGCAGCCAAGAATCGGGGGTCTACAATGAGCAGTTCTTC
TRBJ1-2,.,TRBV5-1,.,CASAGTGRTYGYTF,TGCGCCAGCGCTGGGACGGGGAGGACCTATGGCTACACCTTC
TRBJ1-5,.,TRBV6-6,.,CASSQPRGQPQHF,TGTGCCAGCAGCCAACCCCGGGGTCAGCCCCAGCATTTT
TRBJ2-3,TRBD2,TRBV7-2,.,CASSLASGGRDTQYF,TGTGCCAGCAGCTTAGCGTCGGGGGGGAGAGATACGCAGTATTTT